Listed below are T cell receptor beta chains from one sample, sequenced in a study of T cells after somatic rescue of genetic block. Generated by immunoSEQ multiplex PCR, the TCRdb table keeps only in-frame clones and is missing some. The table lists about 68,000 clones, under 95% of them singletons. The sample taken for sequencing was peripheral blood mononuclear cells (PBMCs). These receptors came from a man aged 35 to 55. The CDR3 runs from the conserved cysteine through the conserved F or W. The D gene is left open where the match is weak. The size of a clone is reported for some rows only, either as once, few or many, or as a class for expanded clones.

>-|TRBV2|TRBJ2-7|-
CASSEGPESYEQYF
TGTGCCAGCAGTGAGGGCCCAGAATCCTACGAGCAGTACTTC
>-|TRBV2|TRBJ2-2|-
CASTLRGTGELFF
TGTGCCAGCACGCTTCGGGGGACCGGGGAGCTGTTTTTT
>TRBD1|TRBV19|TRBJ2-6|-
CASRTGKSGANVLTF
TGTGCCAGTAGGACAGGGAAATCTGGGGCCAACGTCCTGACTTTC
>-|TRBV5-1|TRBJ1-2|-
CASSFQGSDGYTF
TGCGCCAGCAGCTTCCAGGGGTCTGATGGCTACACCTTC
>-|TRBV5-1|TRBJ2-1|-
CASRGTGSSYNEQFF
TGCGCCAGCAGAGGGACGGGGAGCTCCTACAATGAGCAGTTCTTC
>-|TRBV11-3|TRBJ2-3|once
CASSQAGTDTQYF
TGTGCCAGCAGCCAAGCAGGGACAGATACGCAGTATTTT
>-|TRBV5-6|TRBJ1-5|-
CASSWGGLQGGVQPQHF
TGTGCCAGCAGCTGGGGAGGATTACAGGGAGGGGTTCAGCCCCAGCATTTT
>-|TRBV4-2|TRBJ2-2|-
CASSPLTGELFF
TGTGCCAGCAGCCCACTTACCGGGGAGCTGTTTTTT
>TRBD1|TRBV28|TRBJ1-1|-
CASSPTDRRGTEAFF
TGTGCCAGCAGTCCAACGGACAGGAGGGGCACTGAAGCTTTCTTT
>-|TRBV7-9|TRBJ1-2|-
CASSLGGMGYTF
TGTGCCAGCAGCTTGGGAGGGATGGGCTACACCTTC
>-|TRBV16|TRBJ2-6|once
CASSQSGPGANVLTF
TGTGCCAGCAGCCAATCAGGGCCCGGGGCCAACGTCCTGACTTTC
>-|TRBV27|TRBJ1-6|-
CASSGTASSYNSPLHF
TGTGCCAGCAGTGGGACGGCGAGCTCCTATAATTCACCCCTCCACTTT
>TRBD2|TRBV2|TRBJ2-3|-
CASSGTSGGTDTQYF
TGTGCCAGCAGCGGGACTAGCGGGGGTACAGATACGCAGTATTTT
>-|TRBV4-3|TRBJ2-1|-
CASSQDSGHRGNEQFF
TGCGCCAGCAGCCAAGATTCAGGGCATAGGGGGAATGAGCAGTTCTTC
>-|TRBV28|TRBJ1-3|-
CASSLLGAGNTIYF
TGTGCCAGCAGTTTATTAGGGGCTGGAAACACCATATATTTT
>-|TRBV5-8|TRBJ2-7|-
CASSPTGYSYEQYF
TGTGCCAGCAGCCCGACAGGATACTCCTACGAGCAGTACTTC
>TRBD1|TRBV7-9|TRBJ1-2|-
CASSFGTGGLGGYTF
TGTGCCAGCAGCTTTGGGACAGGGGGCCTGGGTGGCTACACCTTC
>-|TRBV28|TRBJ1-3|-
CASSMGPLGGNTIYF
TGTGCCAGCAGTATGGGACCTCTCGGCGGAAACACCATATATTTT
>-|TRBV18|TRBJ1-4|-
CASSLSDRSGLFF
TGTGCCAGCTCATTATCAGACAGGAGTGGACTGTTTTTT
>-|TRBV25-1|TRBJ2-1|-
CASSRTYNEQFF
TGTGCCAGCAGTCGGACCTACAATGAGCAGTTCTTC
>-|TRBV7-2|TRBJ1-6|-
CASMREVDNSPLHF
TGTGCCAGCATGCGGGAAGTAGATAATTCACCCCTCCACTTT
>-|TRBV5-4|TRBJ2-7|-
CASSPRRAPSYEQYF
TGTGCCAGCAGCCCAAGGCGGGCACCATCCTACGAGCAGTACTTC
>-|TRBV19|TRBJ1-1|once
CASTRQGTEAFF
TGTGCCAGCACCCGCCAGGGTACTGAAGCTTTCTTT